This entry concerns a single T cell receptor beta chain. This entry is derived from a study of blood T cell repertoires in COVID-19. This CDR3 region has 15 residues. Trimming stripped 0 bases from V and 2 bases from J, with 9 bases between. From germline, CDR1 is LGHDT and CDR2 YNNKEL (reference sequence). Using immunoSEQ multiplex PCR, the repertoire was profiled, and TCRdb retains in-frame clones only, with some absent. This table holds approximately 70,000 clones, roughly 80% found once. The V gene is TRBV3-1 (or the pseudogene TRBV3-2), the J gene TRBJ2-3, with D perhaps TRBD2 (5 bases). Material: peripheral blood. The TCR was taken from a woman aged 55-70 years with acute or convalescent COVID-19. The CDR3 spells CASSQEGSFTDTQYF. The CDR3 DNA reads as TGTGCCAGCAGCCAAGAGGGGAGCTTCACAGATACGCAGTATTTT.